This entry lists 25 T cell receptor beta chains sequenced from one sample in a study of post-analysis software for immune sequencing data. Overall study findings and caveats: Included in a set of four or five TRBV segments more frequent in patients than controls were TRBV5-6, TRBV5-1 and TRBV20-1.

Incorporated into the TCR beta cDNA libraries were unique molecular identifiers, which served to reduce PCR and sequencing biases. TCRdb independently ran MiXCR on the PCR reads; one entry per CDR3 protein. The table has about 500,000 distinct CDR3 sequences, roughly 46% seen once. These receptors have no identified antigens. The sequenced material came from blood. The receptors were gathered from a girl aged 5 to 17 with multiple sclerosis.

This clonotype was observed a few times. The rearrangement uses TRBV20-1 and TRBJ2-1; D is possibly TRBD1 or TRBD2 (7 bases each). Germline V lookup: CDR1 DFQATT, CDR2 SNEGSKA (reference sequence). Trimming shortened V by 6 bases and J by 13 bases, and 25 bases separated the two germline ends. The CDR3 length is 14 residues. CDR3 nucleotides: TGCAGTGCCCTAGACGGGACAGCGCGGGGGACCCAGTTCTTC. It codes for CSALDGTARGTQFF.

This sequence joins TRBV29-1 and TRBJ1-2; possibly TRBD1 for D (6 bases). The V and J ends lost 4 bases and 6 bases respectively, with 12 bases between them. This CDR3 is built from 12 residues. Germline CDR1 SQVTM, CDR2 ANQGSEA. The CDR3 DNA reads TGCAGCGTTGCTACAGGGCTCCATGGCTACACCTTC. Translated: CSVATGLHGYTF.

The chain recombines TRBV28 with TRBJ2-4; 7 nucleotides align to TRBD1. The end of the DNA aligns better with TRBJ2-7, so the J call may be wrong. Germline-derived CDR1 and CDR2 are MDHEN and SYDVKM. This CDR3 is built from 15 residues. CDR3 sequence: CASRMTGIDGSEQYF. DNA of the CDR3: TGTGCCAGCAGAATGACAGGGATAGACGGCTCCGAGCAGTACTTC.

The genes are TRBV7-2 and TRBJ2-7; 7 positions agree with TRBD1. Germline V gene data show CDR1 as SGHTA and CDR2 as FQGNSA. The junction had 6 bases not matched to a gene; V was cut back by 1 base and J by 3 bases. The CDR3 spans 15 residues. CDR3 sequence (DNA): TGTGCCAGCAGCTTAGGGTCAGGGGACAGCTACGAGCAGTACTTC. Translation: CASSLGSGDSYEQYF.

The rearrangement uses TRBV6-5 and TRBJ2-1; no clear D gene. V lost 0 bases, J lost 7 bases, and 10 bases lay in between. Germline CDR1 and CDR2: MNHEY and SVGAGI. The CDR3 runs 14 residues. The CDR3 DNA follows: TGTGCCAGCAGTTACTCGATCGGGTATAATGAGCAGTTCTTC. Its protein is CASSYSIGYNEQFF.

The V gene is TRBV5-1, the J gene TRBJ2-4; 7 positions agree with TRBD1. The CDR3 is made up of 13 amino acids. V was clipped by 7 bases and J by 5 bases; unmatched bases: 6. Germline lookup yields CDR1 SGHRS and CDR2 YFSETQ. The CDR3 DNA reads TGCGCCAGCGCGACAGGGTTCGAAAACATTCAGTACTTC. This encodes CASATGFENIQYF.

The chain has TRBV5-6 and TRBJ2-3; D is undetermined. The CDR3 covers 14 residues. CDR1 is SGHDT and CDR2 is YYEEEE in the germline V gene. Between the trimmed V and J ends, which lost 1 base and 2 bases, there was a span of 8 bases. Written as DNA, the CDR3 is TGTGCCAGCAGCTTGTTCCTAGTCACAGATACGCAGTATTTT. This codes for CASSLFLVTDTQYF.

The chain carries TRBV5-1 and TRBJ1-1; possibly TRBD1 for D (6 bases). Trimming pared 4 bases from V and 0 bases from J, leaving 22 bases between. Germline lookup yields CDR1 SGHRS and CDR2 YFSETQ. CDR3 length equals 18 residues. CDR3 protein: CASSPGSLDSVMNTEAFF. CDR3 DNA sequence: TGCGCCAGCAGCCCAGGTTCACTGGACAGCGTTATGAACACTGAAGCTTTCTTT.

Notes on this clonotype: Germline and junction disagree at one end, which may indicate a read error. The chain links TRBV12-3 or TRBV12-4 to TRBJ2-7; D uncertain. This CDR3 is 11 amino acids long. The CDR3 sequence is CAGSAGSEQYF. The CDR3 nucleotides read TGTGCCGGCAGCGCCGGGTCCGAGCAGTACTTC.

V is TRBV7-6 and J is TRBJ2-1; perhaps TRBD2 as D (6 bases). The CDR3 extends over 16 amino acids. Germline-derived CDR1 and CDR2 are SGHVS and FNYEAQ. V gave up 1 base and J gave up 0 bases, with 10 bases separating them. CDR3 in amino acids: CASSLVAESSYNEQFF. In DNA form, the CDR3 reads TGTGCCAGCAGCTTAGTAGCGGAGAGCTCCTACAATGAGCAGTTCTTC.

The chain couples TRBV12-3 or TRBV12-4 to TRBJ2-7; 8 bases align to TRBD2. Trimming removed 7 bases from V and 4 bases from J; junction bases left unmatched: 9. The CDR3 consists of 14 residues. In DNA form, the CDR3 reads TGTGCCAGCACCCTAAGCGGGAGACAGTACGAGCAGTACTTC. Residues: CASTLSGRQYEQYF.

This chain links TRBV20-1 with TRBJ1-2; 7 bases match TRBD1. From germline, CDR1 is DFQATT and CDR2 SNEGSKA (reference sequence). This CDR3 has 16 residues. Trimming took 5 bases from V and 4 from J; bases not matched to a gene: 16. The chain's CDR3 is CSAPTGTVHLFYGYTF. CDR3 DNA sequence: TGCAGTGCTCCCACCGGGACAGTCCACCTATTCTATGGCTACACCTTC.

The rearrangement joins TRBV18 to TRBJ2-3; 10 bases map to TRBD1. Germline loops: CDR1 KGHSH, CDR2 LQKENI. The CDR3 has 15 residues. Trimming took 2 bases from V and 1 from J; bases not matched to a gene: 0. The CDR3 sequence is CASSPGTGGTDTQYF. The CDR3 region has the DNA TGTGCCAGCTCACCAGGGACAGGGGGCACAGATACGCAGTATTTT.

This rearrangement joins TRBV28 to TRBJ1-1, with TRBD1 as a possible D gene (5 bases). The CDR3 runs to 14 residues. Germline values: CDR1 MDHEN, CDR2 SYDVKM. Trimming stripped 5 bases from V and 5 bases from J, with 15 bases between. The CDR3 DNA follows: TGTGCCAGCAGTGGGGGAGTACCGGTGACTGAAGCTTTCTTT. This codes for CASSGGVPVTEAFF.

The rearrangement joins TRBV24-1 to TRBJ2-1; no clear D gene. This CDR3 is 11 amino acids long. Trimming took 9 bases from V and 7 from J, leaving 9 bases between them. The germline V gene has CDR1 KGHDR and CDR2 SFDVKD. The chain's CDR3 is CATRLRNEQFF. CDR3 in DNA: TGTGCCACCCGTTTAAGGAATGAGCAGTTCTTC.

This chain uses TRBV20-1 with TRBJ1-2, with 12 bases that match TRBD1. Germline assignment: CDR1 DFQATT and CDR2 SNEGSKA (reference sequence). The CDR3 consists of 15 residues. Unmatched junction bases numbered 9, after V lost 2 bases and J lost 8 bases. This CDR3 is CSARRMGQGAEGYTF. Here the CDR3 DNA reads TGCAGTGCTAGAAGGATGGGACAGGGGGCTGAAGGCTACACCTTC.

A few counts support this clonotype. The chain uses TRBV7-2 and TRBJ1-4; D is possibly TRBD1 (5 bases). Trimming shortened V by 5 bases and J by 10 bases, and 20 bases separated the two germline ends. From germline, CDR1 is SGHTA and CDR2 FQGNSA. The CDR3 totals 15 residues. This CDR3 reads CASSQRDVRVGKLFF. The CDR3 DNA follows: TGTGCCAGCAGCCAGCGGGACGTCCGGGTCGGAAAACTGTTTTTT.

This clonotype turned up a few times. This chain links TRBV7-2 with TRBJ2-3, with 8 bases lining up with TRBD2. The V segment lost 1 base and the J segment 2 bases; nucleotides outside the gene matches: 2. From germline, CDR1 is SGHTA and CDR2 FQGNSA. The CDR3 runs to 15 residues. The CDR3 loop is CASSLVLADTDTQYF. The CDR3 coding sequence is TGTGCCAGCAGCTTAGTACTAGCGGACACAGATACGCAGTATTTT.

The CDR3 loop is CATGRNSPLHF. CDR3 coding DNA: TGTGCCACCGGCCGGAATTCACCCCTCCACTTT. This rearrangement joins TRBV12-3 or TRBV12-4 to TRBJ1-6, with D hard to call. Trimming left V 10 bases short and J 7 bases short, with 8 bases between. This CDR3 has 11 amino acids.

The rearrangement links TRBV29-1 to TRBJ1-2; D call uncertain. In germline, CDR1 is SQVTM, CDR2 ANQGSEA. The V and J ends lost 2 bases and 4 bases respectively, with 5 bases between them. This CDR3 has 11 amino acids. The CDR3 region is CSVEKGYGYTF. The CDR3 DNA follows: TGCAGCGTTGAAAAAGGCTATGGCTACACCTTC. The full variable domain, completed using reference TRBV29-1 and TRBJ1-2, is SAVISQKPSRDICQRGTSLTIQCQVDSQVTMMFWYRQQPGQSLTLIATANQGSEATYESGFVIDKFPISRPNLTFSTLTVSNMSPEDSSIYLCSVEKGYGYTFGSGTRLTVV.

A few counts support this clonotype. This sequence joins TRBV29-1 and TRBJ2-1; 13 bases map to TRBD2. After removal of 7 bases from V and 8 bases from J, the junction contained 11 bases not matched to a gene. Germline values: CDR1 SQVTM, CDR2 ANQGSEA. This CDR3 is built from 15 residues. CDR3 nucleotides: TGCAGCGACAGGGGACTAGCGGGAAACTCCCATGAGCAGTTCTTC. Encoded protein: CSDRGLAGNSHEQFF.

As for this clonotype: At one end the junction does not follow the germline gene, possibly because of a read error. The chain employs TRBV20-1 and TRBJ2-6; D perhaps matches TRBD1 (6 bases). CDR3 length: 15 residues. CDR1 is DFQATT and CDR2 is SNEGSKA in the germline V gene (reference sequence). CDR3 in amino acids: CSALGRGSEANVLTF. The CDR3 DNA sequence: TGCAGTGCTCTGGGCAGGGGTTCTGAGGCCAACGTCCTGACTTTC.

CDR3 coding DNA: TGCGCCAGCAGCCACGGGAGGGCCAAAAACATTCAGTACTTC. As protein: CASSHGRAKNIQYF. V gene TRBV4-1 combines with J gene TRBJ2-4; 7 nucleotides line up with TRBD2. Losses at the gene ends were 3 bases for V and 1 base for J; bases not matched to a gene: 0. CDR1 and CDR2 (germline): MGHRA, YSYEKL. The CDR3 has 14 amino acids.

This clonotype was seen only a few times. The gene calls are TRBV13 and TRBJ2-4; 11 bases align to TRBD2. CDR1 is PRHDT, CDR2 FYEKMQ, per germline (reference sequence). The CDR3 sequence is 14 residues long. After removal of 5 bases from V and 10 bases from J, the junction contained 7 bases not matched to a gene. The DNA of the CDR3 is TGTGCCAGCAGCCCCACTAGCGGGAGCGCTATTCAGTACTTC. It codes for CASSPTSGSAIQYF.

CDR3 in DNA: TGTGCCAGCAGTGTGCCGGGACTAGGGGGCGAGCAGTACTTC. The encoded protein is CASSVPGLGGEQYF. This chain joins TRBV25-1 and TRBJ2-7; 8 positions agree with TRBD2. V trimming: 4 bases; J trimming: 6 bases; junction bases outside the gene matches: 8. This CDR3 is 14 amino acids long. Per germline, CDR1 MGHDK and CDR2 SYGVNS.